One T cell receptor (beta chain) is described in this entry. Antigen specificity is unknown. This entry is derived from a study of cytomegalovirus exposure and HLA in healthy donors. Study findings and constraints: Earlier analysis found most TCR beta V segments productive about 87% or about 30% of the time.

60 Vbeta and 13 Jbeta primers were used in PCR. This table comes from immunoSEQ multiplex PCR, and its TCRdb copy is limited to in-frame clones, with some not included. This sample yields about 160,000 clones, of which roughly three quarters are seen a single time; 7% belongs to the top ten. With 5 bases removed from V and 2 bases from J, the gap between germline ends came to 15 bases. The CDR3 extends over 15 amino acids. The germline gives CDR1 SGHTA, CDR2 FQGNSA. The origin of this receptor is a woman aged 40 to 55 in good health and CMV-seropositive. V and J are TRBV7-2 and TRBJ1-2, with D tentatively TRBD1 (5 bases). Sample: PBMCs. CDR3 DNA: TGTGCCAGCAGCCGCGGACAACCCTCCAACTATGGCTACACCTTC. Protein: CASSRGQPSNYGYTF. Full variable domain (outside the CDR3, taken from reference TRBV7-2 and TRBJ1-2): GAGVSQSPSNKVTEKGKDVELRCDPISGHTALYWYRQSLGQGLEFLIYFQGNSAPDKSGLPSDRFSAERTGGSVSTLTIQRTQQEDSAVYLCASSRGQPSNYGYTFGSGTRLTVV.